The clone carrying this T cell receptor (beta chain) was seen many times. Where libraries were unsorted, they were derived from 2 million PBMCs stored at -80 degrees C. With V trimmed by 4 bases and J by 5 bases, 5 bases remained unmatched. CDR3 size: 16 residues. The data are from a study of neurological immune-mediated disorders. As for the cDNA, it was generated by 5'RACE with 10-nucleotide random UMIs. Over 200 million TCR-beta sequences from 15-18 subjects were obtained in each sequencing run. Each CDR3 protein is one row after TCRdb ran MiXCR on the 5' RACE reads. The table lists 65,000 to 90,000 distinct CDR3 sequences, 3.2% of them singletons.

This sequence was found in a woman aged 50 to 60 with multiple sclerosis. The chain recombines TRBV12-3 or TRBV12-4 with TRBJ2-2; 12 nucleotides match TRBD2. Sequences were obtained from PBMCs. The CDR3 DNA reads as TGTGCCAGCAGTTCCGGACTAGCGGGACTAACCGGGGAGCTGTTTTTT. This translates into CASSSGLAGLTGELFF.